These T cell receptor beta chains were read from a single sample in a study of OX40 agonist ivuxolimab in advanced cancers. Using immunoSEQ multiplex PCR, the repertoire was profiled, and TCRdb retains in-frame clones only, with some absent. The sample holds about 58,000 clones, around 79% seen once. The sequencing used CD4+ or CD8+ T cells sorted from blood, collected in a trial of the OX40 agonist ivuxolimab. All receptors come from an adult with an advanced solid tumor such as melanoma, head and neck, liver or kidney cancer. The CDR3 runs from the conserved cysteine through the conserved F or W. The D gene is left open where the match is weak.

>15|TRBV7-7|TRBJ2-1|.
TGTGCTAGCAGCCCCAGTCGGGTGGCCTACAATGAGCAGTTCTTC
CASSPSRVAYNEQFF
>14|TRBV7-7|TRBJ2-1|.
TGTGCTAGCAGCCTCGGGCGGGGCCTCAATGAGCAGTTCTTC
CASSLGRGLNEQFF
>11|TRBV18|TRBJ2-5|.
TGTGCCAGCTCACGGGAGAGGGAGCAGTACTTC
CASSREREQYF
>14|TRBV5-4|TRBJ2-3|.
TGTGCCAGCAGCTTGGATACTAACACAGATACGCAGTATTTT
CASSLDTNTDTQYF
>14|TRBV14|TRBJ1-4|.
TGTGCCAGCAGCCAAGATCTTTACTCGGGAAAACTGTTTTTT
CASSQDLYSGKLFF
>17|TRBV18|TRBJ1-1|TRBD1
TGTGCCAGCTCACCAACCGGGACAGCTATCATGAACACTGAAGCTTTCTTT
CASSPTGTAIMNTEAFF
>20|TRBV6-4|TRBJ1-3|TRBD1
TGTGCCAGCAGTGGGAACTCCAGGACAGGAAGAATACTCTCTGGAAACACCATATATTTT
CASSGNSRTGRILSGNTIYF
>15|TRBV5-1|TRBJ2-1|.
TGCGCCAGCAGCATGACCCTCAGCTCCTACAATGAGCAGTTCTTC
CASSMTLSSYNEQFF
>14|TRBV30|TRBJ2-7|.
TGTGCCTGGAGTACGGGACGCAGCTCCTACGAGCAGTACTTC
CAWSTGRSSYEQYF
>16|TRBV7-8|TRBJ2-3|.
TGTGCCAGCAGCCCCCTAGCTGGCGGGAGCACAGATACGCAGTATTTT
CASSPLAGGSTDTQYF
>13|TRBV6-5|TRBJ1-2|.
TGTGCCAGCAGTTACCGCAACAGGGATGGCTACACCTTC
CASSYRNRDGYTF